These 2 T cell receptor beta chains originate from one sample sequenced in a study of Ad26.COV2.S vaccination and SARS-CoV-2 variants. Assay used: immunoSEQ multiplex PCR; TCRdb lists only in-frame clones, some missing. Of 380,000 or so clones in the sample, about 80% are singletons; the top ten hold around 7%. The treatment here: 15 to 20 received Ad26.COV2.S at low or high dose, single or two shots; 5 received placebo; per-sample allocation not given. On day 63 after the first injection, vaccine and placebo recipients gave samples. Source: peripheral blood, taken in a trial of Ad26.COV2.S vaccine versus placebo. The source of these receptors is a person between 18 and 65 years old who received the Ad26.COV2.S COVID-19 vaccine or a placebo.

This clone was recorded at least ten times. The chain's CDR3 is CATRTSGRVTDTQYF. CDR3 bases: TGCGCCACCAGGACTAGCGGGAGAGTGACAGATACGCAGTATTTT. The J gene is TRBJ2-3, the V gene TRBV5-1; TRBD2 agrees at 13 bases. This CDR3 is 15 amino acids long. In germline, CDR1 is SGHRS, CDR2 YFSETQ. V shed 9 bases, J shed 3 bases, and the junction held 7 bases outside the gene matches.

V usage is TRBV7-9 and J usage is TRBJ2-7; D ambiguous. The V and J ends lost 5 bases and 6 bases respectively, with 20 bases between them. Germline V gene data show CDR1 as SEHNR and CDR2 as FQNEAQ (reference sequence). The CDR3 runs to 15 residues. The CDR3 nucleotides read TGTGCCAGCAGCAAACCGGGTGTTCCTGCAATCGAGCAGTACTTC. This codes for CASSKPGVPAIEQYF.